This T cell receptor beta chain is from a study of T cell repertoires in cytomegalovirus infection. J gave up 0 bases and V 6 bases, and 5 bases lay outside the gene matches. Germline CDR1 and CDR2: SEHNR and FQNEAQ (reference sequence). The CDR3 has 16 residues. This clonotype appeared a few times. Using its own MiXCR run on the reads, TCRdb lists one record per CDR3 protein. The sample includes about 260,000 distinct CDR3 sequences, approximately 9.2% of them seen just once. Sequencing was carried out using PBMCs. The clonotype comes from a human donor in good health (CMV status not recorded). Some clones in this sample may be carry-over from other donors' samples. This sequence joins TRBV7-9 and TRBJ2-6; TRBD1 matches 7 bases. As DNA, the CDR3 is TGTGCCAGCAGGGGACAGTATAGCTCTGGGGCCAACGTCCTGACTTTC. This sequence encodes CASRGQYSSGANVLTF.